This T cell receptor beta chain was sequenced for a study of blood T cell repertoires in COVID-19. Only in-frame clones appear in the TCRdb table, and some are missing; sequencing was by immunoSEQ multiplex PCR. The table includes some 170,000 clones, around 80% detected once. For recovered donors of Cohort 3, there were two negative PCRs, clearance, or symptom resolution. The specimen sequenced was PBMCs or T cells enriched from blood (not recorded which). This TCR came from a man over 45 who had recovered from COVID-19.

CDR3 DNA sequence: TGTGCCAGCAGTTACGGGGGGGCGTTTGGCTACACCTTC. Protein sequence: CASSYGGAFGYTF. The chain is built from TRBV6-5 and TRBJ1-2, with a weak D call TRBD1 (6 bases). Germline V gene sequence: CDR1 MNHEY, CDR2 SVGAGI. This CDR3 region has 13 residues. V was shortened by 2 bases and J by 7 bases, with 11 bases between the two germline ends.